This is a list of T cell receptor beta chains from one sample in a study of cytomegalovirus exposure and HLA in healthy donors. The protocol was immunoSEQ multiplex PCR, while the TCRdb copy is restricted to in-frame clones and leaves out a portion. The data hold approximately 160,000 clones, with 82% observed a single time. Sequenced material: PBMCs. These TCRs come from a girl between 10 and 17 years old in good health and CMV-seropositive. Each CDR3 is given with its conserved first and last residue. The D gene is left open where the match is weak. Size values are once, few and many counts, or a class for expanded clones, and some rows have none.

j_gene	len	v_gene	abundance	d_gene	CDR3nt	CDR3aa
TRBJ2-1	16	TRBV9	few	TRBD2	TGTGCCAGCAGCTCGCGGACTAGCGATGTTAGGAATGAGCAGTTCTTC	CASSSRTSDVRNEQFF
TRBJ2-6	13	TRBV27	.	.	TGTGCCAGCAGTCTCACAGGGGCCAACGTCCTGACTTTC	CASSLTGANVLTF
TRBJ1-3	15	TRBV9	.	.	TGTGCCAGCAGCCCAACGGGGTCGGCTGGAAACACCATATATTTT	CASSPTGSAGNTIYF
TRBJ2-7	13	TRBV19	.	.	TGTGCCAGTAGTATTGCAGCGAACTACGAGCAGTACTTC	CASSIAANYEQYF
TRBJ2-7	13	TRBV7-6	.	.	TGTGCCAGCAGCTTAGCCGTCTCCTACGAGCAGTACTTC	CASSLAVSYEQYF
TRBJ2-3	16	TRBV18	.	TRBD2	TGTGCCAGCTCCTCGAAGCGGGGGGCCTACACAGATACGCAGTATTTT	CASSSKRGAYTDTQYF
TRBJ2-2	16	TRBV4-1	.	TRBD1	TGCGCCAGCAGCCAAGATAACAGGGGCGGCACCGGGGAGCTGTTTTTT	CASSQDNRGGTGELFF
TRBJ1-5	13	TRBV30	.	.	TGTGCCTGCAGTCCAGGGTTGCTTCAGCCCCAGCATTTT	CACSPGLLQPQHF
TRBJ1-1	14	TRBV7-3	.	TRBD1	TGTGCCAGCAGCCAGGGGGATCTGAACACTGAAGCTTTCTTT	CASSQGDLNTEAFF
TRBJ1-2	13	TRBV30	.	TRBD1	TGTGCCTGGAGTCCCACAGGGGGCCCTGGCTACACCTTC	CAWSPTGGPGYTF
TRBJ2-2	14	TRBV2	.	TRBD1	TGTGCCAGCACCTCACAGGGGAGCACCGGGGAGCTGTTTTTT	CASTSQGSTGELFF
TRBJ2-7	12	TRBV11-2	.	.	TGTGCCAGCAGGCTAGGGACTTACGAGCAGTACTTC	CASRLGTYEQYF
TRBJ2-7	16	TRBV5-4	.	.	TGTGCCAGCAGCTTGGGTGCCGTCGGGAGCTCCTACGAGCAGTACTTC	CASSLGAVGSSYEQYF
TRBJ1-1	15	TRBV27	once	.	TGTGCCAGCAGTTTAGAGAGGGACTTGAACACTGAAGCTTTCTTT	CASSLERDLNTEAFF
TRBJ2-7	14	TRBV9	.	.	TGTGCCAGCAGCGTAAAGGTCAGGGATGTAGAGCAGTACTTC	CASSVKVRDVEQYF
TRBJ2-2	15	TRBV2	.	TRBD2	TGTGCCAGCAGATTTTATGGGCGGGAGTCCGGGGAGCTGTTTTTT	CASRFYGRESGELFF
TRBJ2-7	12	TRBV6-1	.	TRBD1	TGTGCCAGCGGGGGACAGCTCTACGAGCAGTACTTC	CASGGQLYEQYF
TRBJ1-3	14	TRBV7-7	.	TRBD1	TGTGCTAGCAGCCAGACGGACAGGGGGGACACCATATATTTT	CASSQTDRGDTIYF
TRBJ1-1	15	TRBV7-8	.	TRBD1	TGTGCCAGCAGCCTACAAAGGGACAGGGGCACTGAAGCTTTCTTT	CASSLQRDRGTEAFF
TRBJ2-3	13	TRBV27	.	TRBD2	TGTGCCAGCACGGGGGGTGGAAGGGATACGCAGTATTTT	CASTGGGRDTQYF
TRBJ1-3	14	TRBV28	many	.	TGTGCCAGCAGTTTTATCCCCTCTGGAAACACCATATATTTT	CASSFIPSGNTIYF
TRBJ2-7	15	TRBV6-5	.	.	TGTGCCAGCAGTTACTCGAACCTCGGGGACTACGAGCAGTACTTC	CASSYSNLGDYEQYF
TRBJ2-7	12	TRBV29-1	.	.	TGCAGCGTTGAAGATCTGCAGGGCGAGCAGTACTTC	CSVEDLQGEQYF
TRBJ1-1	15	TRBV27	.	TRBD1	TGTGCCAGCAGTCCACAGGGGGCTGGGGACACTGAAGCTTTCTTT	CASSPQGAGDTEAFF
TRBJ2-1	14	TRBV30	.	.	TGTGCCTGGGGTAATAGCTTTGCCCTGCATGAGCAGTTCTTC	CAWGNSFALHEQFF
TRBJ1-4	14	TRBV9	few	TRBD1	TGTGCCAGCAGCACACAGGGGACTAATGAAAAACTGTTTTTT	CASSTQGTNEKLFF
TRBJ1-2	14	TRBV7-9	few	.	TGTGCCAGCAGCTTAGCCAGACAGAACTATGGCTACACCTTC	CASSLARQNYGYTF
TRBJ2-4	13	TRBV7-2	.	TRBD2	TGTGCCAGCAGCTTCGACGGGGGGGGATTTCAGTACTTC	CASSFDGGGFQYF
TRBJ1-1	14	TRBV11-3	.	.	TGTGCCAGCAGCTTAGATTCTGTGAACACTGAAGCTTTCTTT	CASSLDSVNTEAFF
TRBJ1-4	13	TRBV28	.	.	TGTGCCAGCCAAAGGGAGCCCCCCGAAAAACTGTTTTTT	CASQREPPEKLFF
TRBJ2-7	14	TRBV11-2	medium-sized	TRBD1	TGTGCCAGCAGTGACAGGGCGAGCTCCTACGAGCAGTACTTC	CASSDRASSYEQYF
TRBJ2-2	15	TRBV9	.	TRBD1	TGTGCCAGCAGCTGGGGACAGATTAACACCGGGGAGCTGTTTTTT	CASSWGQINTGELFF
TRBJ2-7	14	TRBV28	once	TRBD1	TGTGCCAGCAGTTTCCGACAGGGATACTACGAGCAGTACTTC	CASSFRQGYYEQYF
TRBJ2-7	13	TRBV5-4	.	.	TGTGCCAGCGGGGACTCAAGGGGCGACGAGCAGTACTTC	CASGDSRGDEQYF